Listed below are T cell receptor beta chains from one sample, sequenced in a study of T cell changes during pregnancy in multiple sclerosis. TCRdb keeps only in-frame clones here, not all; method: immunoSEQ multiplex PCR. The data contain tens of thousands of clones, around 90% of them singletons. The source material was peripheral blood, sampled in the second trimester of pregnancy. The receptors shown here come from a female donor in good health, enrolled as a control in a pregnancy study. The CDR3 runs from the conserved cysteine through the conserved F or W.

TRBV27	14	TRBJ1-5	CASSWGQGNQPQHF
TRBV7-9	18	TRBJ2-7	CASSLVGELAGGSYEQYF
TRBV15	17	TRBJ1-1	CATSSRQGMGQGTEAFF
TRBV7-8	15	TRBJ2-3	CASSLEASGGDTQYF
TRBV29-1	12	TRBJ2-5	CSVVSGQETQYF
TRBV6-1	15	TRBJ1-5	CASSVAGGANQPQHF
TRBV6-6	15	TRBJ1-5	CASSLRQGTNQPQHF
TRBV7-9	13	TRBJ1-1	CASSRTGTDEAFF
TRBV19	17	TRBJ2-2	CASSLRRDRGDRGELFF
TRBV7-3	13	TRBJ2-7	CASSLFSSYEQYF
TRBV10-2	14	TRBJ1-4	CASSWDSLNEKLFF
TRBV28	13	TRBJ1-1	CASSPGWNTEAFF
TRBV4-1	15	TRBJ1-1	CASSLEAGLNTEAFF
TRBV7-2	15	TRBJ1-2	CASSQTGAWDYGYTF
TRBV12-5	14	TRBJ1-5	CASGLEQRDQPQHF
TRBV19	14	TRBJ2-3	CASSDRVGSDTQYF
TRBV7-6	15	TRBJ1-4	CASSPLGAGGEKLFF
TRBV19	13	TRBJ2-2	CASSNTGTGELFF
TRBV6-4	15	TRBJ2-7	CASRDGRGGLCEQYF
TRBV6-1	14	TRBJ2-7	CASSGETGPYEQYF
TRBV5-1	17	TRBJ2-3	CASSLAARGGDTDTQYF
TRBV4-3	16	TRBJ2-5	CASSQELAENRGTQYF
TRBV9	15	TRBJ2-2	CASSSRQGSTGELFF
TRBV7-2	15	TRBJ2-5	CASSSGDPWAETQYF
TRBV15	16	TRBJ2-1	CATSPSLGSGWNEQFF
TRBV10-2	11	TRBJ2-7	CASRGSHKQYF
TRBV28	17	TRBJ2-5	CASSLGSPSEAQETQYF
TRBV11-2	15	TRBJ1-1	CASSLDWDRYTEAFF
TRBV9	14	TRBJ1-4	CASSGEGANEKLFF
TRBV11-2	14	TRBJ2-2	CASSDYLNTGELFF
TRBV18	15	TRBJ2-7	CASSPRLAGTYEQYF
TRBV29-1	14	TRBJ2-1	CSVETGPSYNEQFF
TRBV2	14	TRBJ1-1	CASSRTPGNTEAFF
TRBV30	12	TRBJ1-1	CAWRYPEPEAFF
TRBV28	16	TRBJ2-3	CASSHPGLAATDTQYF
TRBV7-2	14	TRBJ1-2	CASSVTGGGYGYTF
TRBV5-1	14	TRBJ2-7	CASSPRDSTYEQYF
TRBV5-4	16	TRBJ2-1	CASSLLAGRPNNEQFF
TRBV7-2	15	TRBJ1-5	CASSPTQGSNQPQHF
TRBV7-2	13	TRBJ2-7	CASATGGAGEQYF
TRBV7-8	15	TRBJ2-3	CASSLTGQSTDTQYF
TRBV5-3	15	TRBJ1-2	CARSLIGGVHSGYTF
TRBV9	12	TRBJ1-2	CASSARGYGYTF
TRBV7-2	16	TRBJ2-2	CASREKVVAPTGELFF
TRBV2	16	TRBJ1-2	CASRGSGGGGFYGYTF
TRBV5-3	20	TRBJ1-5	CARSLRPSGQGVVGNQPQHF
TRBV28	13	TRBJ2-7	CASFSAGAYEQYF
TRBV4-2	16	TRBJ2-3	CASSQRTGGATDTQYF
TRBV7-9	12	TRBJ2-1	CASSLLASEQFF
TRBV29-1	15	TRBJ2-7	CSVEDGTGSSYEQYF
TRBV9	15	TRBJ2-7	CASSVGSGASYEQYF
TRBV2	14	TRBJ2-7	CASSGLAGSYEQYF
TRBV19	17	TRBJ2-2	CASSISGLASNTGELFF
TRBV9	18	TRBJ1-2	CASSVAQGMSAGIVGYTF
TRBV4-1	19	TRBJ2-3	CASSQEMFRVRSSTDTQYF
TRBV9	15	TRBJ2-7	CASSLRTGSSYEQYF
TRBV9	14	TRBJ2-7	CASSVGTTSYEQYF
TRBV29-1	16	TRBJ2-2	CSVDDTGTGETGELFF